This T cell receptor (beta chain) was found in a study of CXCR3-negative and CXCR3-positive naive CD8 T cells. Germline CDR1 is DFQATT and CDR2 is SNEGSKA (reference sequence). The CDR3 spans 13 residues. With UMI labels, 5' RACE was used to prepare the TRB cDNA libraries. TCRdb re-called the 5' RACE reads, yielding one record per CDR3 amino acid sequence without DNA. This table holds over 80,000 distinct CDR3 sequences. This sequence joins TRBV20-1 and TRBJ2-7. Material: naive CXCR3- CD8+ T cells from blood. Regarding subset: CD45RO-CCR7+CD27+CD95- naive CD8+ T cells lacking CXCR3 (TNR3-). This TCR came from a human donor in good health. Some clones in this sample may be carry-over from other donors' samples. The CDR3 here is CSASTGRYYEQYF.